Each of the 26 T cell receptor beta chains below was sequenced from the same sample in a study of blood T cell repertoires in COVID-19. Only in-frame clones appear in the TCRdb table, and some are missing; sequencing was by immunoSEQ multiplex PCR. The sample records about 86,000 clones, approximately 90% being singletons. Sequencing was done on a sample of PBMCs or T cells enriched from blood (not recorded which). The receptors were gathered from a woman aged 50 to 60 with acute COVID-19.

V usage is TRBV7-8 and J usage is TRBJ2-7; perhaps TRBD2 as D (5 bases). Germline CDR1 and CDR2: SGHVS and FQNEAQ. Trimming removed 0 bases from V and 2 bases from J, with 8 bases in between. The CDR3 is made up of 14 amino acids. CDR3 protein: CASSLAGVAYEQYF. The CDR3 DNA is TGTGCCAGCAGCTTAGCCGGGGTCGCCTACGAGCAGTACTTC.

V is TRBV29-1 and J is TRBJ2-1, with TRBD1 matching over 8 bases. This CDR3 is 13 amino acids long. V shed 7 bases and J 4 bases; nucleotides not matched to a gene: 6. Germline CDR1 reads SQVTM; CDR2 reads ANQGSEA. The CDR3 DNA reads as TGCAGCGCCCTCGGGACAGGTTACAATGAGCAGTTCTTC. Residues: CSALGTGYNEQFF.

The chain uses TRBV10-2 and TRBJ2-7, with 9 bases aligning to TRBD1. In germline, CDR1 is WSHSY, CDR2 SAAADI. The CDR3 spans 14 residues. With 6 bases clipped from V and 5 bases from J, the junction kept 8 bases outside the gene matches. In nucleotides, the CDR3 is TGCGCCAGCAGGCCCGACAGGGGGTTCGACGAGCAGTACTTC. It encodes CASRPDRGFDEQYF.

The CDR3 loop is CASSQRGLTDTQYF. The CDR3 bases are TGTGCCAGCAGCCAACGCGGGCTCACAGATACGCAGTATTTT. The V and J genes are TRBV4-2 and TRBJ2-3, with a weak D call TRBD2 (5 bases). Looked up from germline, CDR1 is LGHNA and CDR2 is YNFKEQ. This CDR3 comprises 14 residues. V lost 2 bases, J lost 2 bases, and 8 bases lay in between.

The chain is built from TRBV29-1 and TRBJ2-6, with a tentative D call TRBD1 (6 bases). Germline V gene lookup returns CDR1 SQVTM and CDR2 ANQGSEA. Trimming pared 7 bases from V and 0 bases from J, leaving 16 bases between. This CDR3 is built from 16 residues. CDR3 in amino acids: CSAQRDIDSGANVLTF. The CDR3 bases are TGCAGCGCCCAAAGGGACATAGACTCTGGGGCCAACGTCCTGACTTTC.

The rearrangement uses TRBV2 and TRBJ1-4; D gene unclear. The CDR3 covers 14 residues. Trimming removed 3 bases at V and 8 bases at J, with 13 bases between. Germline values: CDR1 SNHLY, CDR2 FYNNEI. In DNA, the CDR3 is TGTGCCAGCAGTGAGTCGTCGGGGAAAGAAAAACTGTTTTTT. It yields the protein CASSESSGKEKLFF.

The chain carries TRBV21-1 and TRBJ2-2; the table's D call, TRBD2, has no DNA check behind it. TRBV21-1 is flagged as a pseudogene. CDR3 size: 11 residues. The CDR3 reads CASSKSGELFF. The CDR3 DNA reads TGTGCCAGCAGCAAATCGGGGGAGCTGTTTTTT.

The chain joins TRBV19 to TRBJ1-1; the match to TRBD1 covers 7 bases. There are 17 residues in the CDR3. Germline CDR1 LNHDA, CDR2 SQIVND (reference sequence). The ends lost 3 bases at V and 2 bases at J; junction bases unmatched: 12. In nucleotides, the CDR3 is TGTGCCAGTAGTATTGGAGGAGGGAAGGGGGCAAACACTGAAGCTTTCTTT. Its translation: CASSIGGGKGANTEAFF.

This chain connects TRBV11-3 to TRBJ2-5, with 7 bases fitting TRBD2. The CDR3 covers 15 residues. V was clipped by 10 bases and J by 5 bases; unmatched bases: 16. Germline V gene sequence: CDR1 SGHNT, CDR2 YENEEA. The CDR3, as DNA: TGTGCCACGTCTAGCGGAGGCGGCCGCGGTGAGACCCAGTACTTC. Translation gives CATSSGGGRGETQYF. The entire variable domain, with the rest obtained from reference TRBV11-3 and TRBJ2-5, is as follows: EAGVVQSPRYKIIEKKQPVAFWCNPISGHNTLYWYLQNLGQGPELLIRYENEEAVDDSQLPKDRFSAERLKGVDSTLKIQPAELGDSAVYLCATSSGGGRGETQYFGPGTRLLVL.

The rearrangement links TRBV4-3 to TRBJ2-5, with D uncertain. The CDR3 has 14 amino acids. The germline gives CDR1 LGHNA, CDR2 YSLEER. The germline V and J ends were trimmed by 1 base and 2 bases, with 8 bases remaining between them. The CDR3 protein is CASSQAHSQETQYF. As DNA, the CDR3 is TGCGCCAGCAGCCAAGCACACAGTCAAGAGACCCAGTACTTC.

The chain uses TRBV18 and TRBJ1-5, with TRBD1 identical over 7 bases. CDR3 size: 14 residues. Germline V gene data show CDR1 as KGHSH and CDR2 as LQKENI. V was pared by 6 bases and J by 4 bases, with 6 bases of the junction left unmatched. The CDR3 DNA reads TGTGCCAGCTCCGCCGGGACAGAGAATCAGCCCCAGCATTTT. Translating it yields CASSAGTENQPQHF.

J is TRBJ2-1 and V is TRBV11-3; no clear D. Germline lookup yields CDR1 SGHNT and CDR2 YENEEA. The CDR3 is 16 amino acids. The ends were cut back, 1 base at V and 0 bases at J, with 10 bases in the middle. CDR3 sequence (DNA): TGTGCCAGCAGCTTAGTTCGTAGTCCCTCCTACAATGAGCAGTTCTTC. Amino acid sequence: CASSLVRSPSYNEQFF.

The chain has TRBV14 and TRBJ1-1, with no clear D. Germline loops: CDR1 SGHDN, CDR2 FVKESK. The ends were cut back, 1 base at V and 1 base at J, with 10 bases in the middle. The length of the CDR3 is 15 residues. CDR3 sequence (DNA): TGTGCCAGCAGCCAAGGGGCTTTTAGGAACACTGAAGCTTTCTTT. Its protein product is CASSQGAFRNTEAFF. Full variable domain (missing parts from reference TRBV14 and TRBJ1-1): EAGVTQFPSHSVIEKGQTVTLRCDPISGHDNLYWYRRVMGKEIKFLLHFVKESKQDESGMPNNRFLAERTGGTYSTLKVQPAELEDSGVYFCASSQGAFRNTEAFFGQGTRLTVV.

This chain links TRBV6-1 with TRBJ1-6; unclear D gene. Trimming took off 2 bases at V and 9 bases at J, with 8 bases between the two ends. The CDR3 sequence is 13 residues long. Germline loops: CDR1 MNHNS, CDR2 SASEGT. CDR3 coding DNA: TGTGCCAGCAGTGAAAACCGGGTTTCACCCCTCCACTTT. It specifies CASSENRVSPLHF.

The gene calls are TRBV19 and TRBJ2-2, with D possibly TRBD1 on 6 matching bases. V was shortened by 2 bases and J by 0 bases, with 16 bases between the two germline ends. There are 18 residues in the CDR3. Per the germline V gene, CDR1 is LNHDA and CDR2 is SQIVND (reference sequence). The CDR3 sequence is CASSIRGIGRANTGELFF. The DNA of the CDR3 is TGTGCCAGTAGTATAAGGGGGATAGGACGAGCGAACACCGGGGAGCTGTTTTTT.

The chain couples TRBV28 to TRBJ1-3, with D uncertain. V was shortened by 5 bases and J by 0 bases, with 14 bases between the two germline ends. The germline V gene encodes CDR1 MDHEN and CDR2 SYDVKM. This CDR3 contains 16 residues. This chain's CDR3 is CASSLSQAYSGNTIYF. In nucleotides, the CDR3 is TGTGCCAGCAGTCTATCTCAGGCTTACTCTGGAAACACCATATATTTT.

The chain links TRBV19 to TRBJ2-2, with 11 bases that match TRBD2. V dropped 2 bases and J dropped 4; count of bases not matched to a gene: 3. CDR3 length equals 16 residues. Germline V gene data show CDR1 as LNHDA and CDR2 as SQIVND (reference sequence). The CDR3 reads CASSIRLAGGTGELFF. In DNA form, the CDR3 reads TGTGCCAGTAGTATACGGCTAGCGGGAGGCACCGGGGAGCTGTTTTTT.

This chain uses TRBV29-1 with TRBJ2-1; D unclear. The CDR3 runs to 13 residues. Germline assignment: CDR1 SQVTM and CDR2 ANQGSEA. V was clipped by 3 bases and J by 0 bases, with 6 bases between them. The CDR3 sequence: CSVESVSYNEQFF. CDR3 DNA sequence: TGCAGCGTTGAGTCGGTCTCCTACAATGAGCAGTTCTTC.

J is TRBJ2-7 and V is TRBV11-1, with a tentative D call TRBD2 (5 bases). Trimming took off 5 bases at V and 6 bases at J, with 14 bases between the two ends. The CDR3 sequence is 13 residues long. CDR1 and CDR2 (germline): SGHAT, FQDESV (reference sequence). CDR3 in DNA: TGTGCCAGCAGCCGACTAAGATCTGGCGAGCAGTACTTC. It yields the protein CASSRLRSGEQYF.

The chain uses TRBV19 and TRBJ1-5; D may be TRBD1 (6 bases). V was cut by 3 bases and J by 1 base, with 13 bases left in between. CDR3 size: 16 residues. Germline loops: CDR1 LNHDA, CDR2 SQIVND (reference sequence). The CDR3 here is CASSIVGRGSNQPQHF. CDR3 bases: TGTGCCAGTAGTATCGTTGGCAGGGGAAGCAATCAGCCCCAGCATTTT.

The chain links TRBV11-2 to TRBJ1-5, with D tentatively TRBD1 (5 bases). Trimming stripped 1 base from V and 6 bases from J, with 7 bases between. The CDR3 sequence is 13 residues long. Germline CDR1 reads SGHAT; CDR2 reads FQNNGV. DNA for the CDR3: TGTGCCAGCAGCTTAGGCGGGGGTCAGCCCCAGCATTTT. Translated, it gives CASSLGGGQPQHF.

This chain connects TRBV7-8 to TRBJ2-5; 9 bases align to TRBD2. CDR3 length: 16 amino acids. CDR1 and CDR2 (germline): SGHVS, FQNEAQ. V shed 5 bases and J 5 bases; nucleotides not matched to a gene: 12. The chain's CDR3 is CASSGLEVAGAETQYF. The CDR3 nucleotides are TGTGCCAGCAGCGGTCTGGAGGTAGCGGGAGCCGAGACCCAGTACTTC. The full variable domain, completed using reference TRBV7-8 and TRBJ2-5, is GAGVSQSPRYKVAKRGQDVALRCDPISGHVSLFWYQQALGQGPEFLTYFQNEAQLDKSGLPSDRFFAERPEGSVSTLKIQRTQQEDSAVYLCASSGLEVAGAETQYFGPGTRLLVL.

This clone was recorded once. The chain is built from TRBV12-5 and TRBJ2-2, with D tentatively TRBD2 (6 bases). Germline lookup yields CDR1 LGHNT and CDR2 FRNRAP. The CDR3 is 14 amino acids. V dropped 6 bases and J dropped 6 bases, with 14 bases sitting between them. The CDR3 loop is CASGPSVGAGELFF. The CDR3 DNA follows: TGTGCTAGTGGGCCTAGCGTAGGGGCCGGGGAGCTGTTTTTT.

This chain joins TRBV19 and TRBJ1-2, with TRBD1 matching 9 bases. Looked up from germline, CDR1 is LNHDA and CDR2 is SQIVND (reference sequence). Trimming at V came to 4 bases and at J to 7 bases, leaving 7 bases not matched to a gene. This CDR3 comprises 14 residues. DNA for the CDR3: TGTGCCAGTAGTAGTGACAGGGGGTCGGTTGGCTACACCTTC. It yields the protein CASSSDRGSVGYTF.

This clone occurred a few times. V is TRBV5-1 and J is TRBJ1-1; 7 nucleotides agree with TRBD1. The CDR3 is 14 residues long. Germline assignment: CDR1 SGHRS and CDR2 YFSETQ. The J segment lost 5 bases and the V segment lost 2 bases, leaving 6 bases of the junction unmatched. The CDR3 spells CASSFDNRGTEAFF. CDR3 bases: TGCGCCAGCAGCTTTGATAACAGGGGTACTGAAGCTTTCTTT.

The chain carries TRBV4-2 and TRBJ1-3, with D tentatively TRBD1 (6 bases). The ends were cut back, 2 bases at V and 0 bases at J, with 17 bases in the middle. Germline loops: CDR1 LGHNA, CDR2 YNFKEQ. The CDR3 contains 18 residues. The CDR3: CASSQSREGGSSGNTIYF. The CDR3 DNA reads TGTGCCAGCAGCCAATCCAGGGAGGGGGGGAGCTCTGGAAACACCATATATTTT.